This T cell receptor beta chain is from a study of CD8 T cells in ankylosing spondylitis. General observations from the study: Seemingly characteristic of ankylosing spondylitis blood was a TCR beta motif consisting of under ten highly homologous variants. From matched ankylosing spondylitis synovial fluid, disease-linked clones were reportedly recovered at significantly enriched levels.

The V and J ends lost 0 bases and 2 bases respectively, with 14 bases between them. Germline assignment: CDR1 GTSNPN and CDR2 SVGIG (reference sequence). This CDR3 is built from 16 residues. This clonotype was seen only a few times. No antigen is known for it. Construction of TCR beta libraries was performed using quantitative 5'-RACE with molecular barcodes. TCRdb redid the calling of the 5' RACE reads with MiXCR, one entry per CDR3 protein. This sample carries 450,000 or so distinct CDR3 sequences, 25% to 30% of them seen once, and the ten largest clones take under 0.9%. Sequencing input: blood, either unsorted or a sorted T cell fraction (not recorded which). The source of this sequence is a male donor with ankylosing spondylitis. The gene calls are TRBV30 and TRBJ1-5, with a possible D match to TRBD1 (5 bases). The CDR3 DNA reads TGTGCCTGGAGTGTACGGGCAGGGCGAGGCAATCAGCCCCAGCATTTT. It encodes CAWSVRAGRGNQPQHF.